This passage covers 8 T cell receptor beta chains from one sample sequenced in a study of OX40 agonist ivuxolimab in advanced cancers. The method was immunoSEQ multiplex PCR; TCRdb's version includes in-frame clones alone and lacks a portion of them. The table records approximately 22,000 clones, roughly 84% of them present only once. The input for sequencing was CD4+ or CD8+ T cells sorted from blood, taken in a trial of the OX40 agonist ivuxolimab. Receptors were obtained from an adult with an advanced solid tumor such as melanoma, head and neck, liver or kidney cancer.

The chain couples TRBV29-1 to TRBJ2-1; tentatively, D is TRBD1 (7 bases). Trimming shortened V by 2 bases and J by 2 bases, and 13 bases separated the two germline ends. CDR1 is SQVTM, CDR2 ANQGSEA, per germline. This CDR3 spans 15 amino acids. CDR3: CSVERQGGTYNEQFF. CDR3 nucleotides: TGCAGCGTTGAACGACAGGGAGGAACCTACAATGAGCAGTTCTTC.

The chain is built from TRBV7-9 and TRBJ2-1; 9 positions agree with TRBD2. After removal of 4 bases from V and 4 bases from J, the junction contained 8 bases not matched to a gene. The CDR3 loop spans 16 amino acids. Germline assignment: CDR1 SEHNR and CDR2 FQNEAQ (reference sequence). In DNA, the CDR3 is TGTGCCAGCAGCTCTTCAACTAGCGGGTCGTACAATGAGCAGTTCTTC. Amino acid sequence: CASSSSTSGSYNEQFF.

The chain has TRBV6-6 and TRBJ2-2; 7 bases line up with TRBD1. Per germline, CDR1 MNHNY and CDR2 SVGAGI (reference sequence). The junction had 7 bases not matched to a gene; V was cut back by 6 bases and J by 0 bases. The CDR3 is 16 residues long. CDR3 DNA sequence: TGTGCCAGCAGCCGATCTACAGGGGCGAACACCGGGGAGCTGTTTTTT. Its protein product is CASSRSTGANTGELFF.

The chain combines TRBV6-5 with TRBJ2-2; no definite D call. The ends were cut back, 2 bases at V and 7 bases at J, with 17 bases in the middle. Germline V lookup: CDR1 MNHEY, CDR2 SVGAGI. The CDR3 contains 16 residues. This CDR3 is CASSYTASRQHGELFF. The CDR3, as DNA: TGTGCCAGCAGTTACACAGCGTCCCGACAACACGGGGAGCTGTTTTTT.

The V gene is TRBV4-1, the J gene TRBJ1-6; D remains unclear. The CDR3 has 17 residues. The V end lost 0 bases, the J end lost 0 bases, and 9 bases lay between the germline ends. Germline loops: CDR1 MGHRA, CDR2 YSYEKL. In nucleotides, the CDR3 is TGCGCCAGCAGCCAAGAGGGTCCGAGCTCCTATAATTCACCCCTCCACTTT. It translates to CASSQEGPSSYNSPLHF.

Turning to this clone: Other DNA sequences of this sample code for an identical CDR3. The rearrangement uses TRBV7-8 and TRBJ2-7, with TRBD1 identical over 9 bases. In germline, CDR1 is SGHVS, CDR2 FQNEAQ. CDR3 size: 15 residues. V shed 5 bases and J 0 bases; nucleotides not matched to a gene: 5. This chain's CDR3 is CASSEGQGPSYEQYF. In DNA form, the CDR3 reads TGTGCCAGCAGCGAGGGACAGGGTCCCTCCTACGAGCAGTACTTC.

The CDR3 protein is CASEGQLNEKLFF. DNA for the CDR3: TGTGCCAGCGAGGGACAGCTTAATGAAAAACTGTTTTTT. This chain connects TRBV6-6 to TRBJ1-4; 7 nucleotides align to TRBD1. The CDR3 runs to 13 residues. Per germline, CDR1 MNHNY and CDR2 SVGAGI (reference sequence). V gave up 8 bases and J gave up 4 bases; unmatched junction bases: 4.

This chain connects TRBV5-6 to TRBJ2-7; tentative D call: TRBD1 (6 bases). CDR1 SGHDT and CDR2 YYEEEE come from the germline V gene. The CDR3 runs 17 residues. V shed 0 bases and J shed 2 bases, with 18 bases lying between them. The CDR3 DNA follows: TGTGCCAGCAGCTTGGGGGACACTGCCCCGAGACCCTACGAGCAGTACTTC. Its protein product is CASSLGDTAPRPYEQYF.